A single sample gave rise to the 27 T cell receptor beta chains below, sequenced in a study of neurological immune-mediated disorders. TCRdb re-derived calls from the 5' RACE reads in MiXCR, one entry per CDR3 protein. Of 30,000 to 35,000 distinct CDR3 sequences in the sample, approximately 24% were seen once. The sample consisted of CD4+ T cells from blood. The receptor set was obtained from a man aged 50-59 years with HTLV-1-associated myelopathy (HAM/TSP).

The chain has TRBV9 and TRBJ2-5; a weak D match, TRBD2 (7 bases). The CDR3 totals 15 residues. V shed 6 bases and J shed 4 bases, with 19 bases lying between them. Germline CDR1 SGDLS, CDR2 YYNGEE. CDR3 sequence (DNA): TGTGCCAGCACAAGAGGGGAGGGGGGGCCAGAGACCCAGTACTTC. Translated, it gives CASTRGEGGPETQYF.

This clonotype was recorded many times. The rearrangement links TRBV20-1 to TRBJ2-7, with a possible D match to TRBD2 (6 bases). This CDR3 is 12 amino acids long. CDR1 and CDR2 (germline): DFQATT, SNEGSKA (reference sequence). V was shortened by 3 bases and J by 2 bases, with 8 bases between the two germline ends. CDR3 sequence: CSASGGTYEQYF. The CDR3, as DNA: TGCAGTGCTAGCGGGGGTACCTACGAGCAGTACTTC.

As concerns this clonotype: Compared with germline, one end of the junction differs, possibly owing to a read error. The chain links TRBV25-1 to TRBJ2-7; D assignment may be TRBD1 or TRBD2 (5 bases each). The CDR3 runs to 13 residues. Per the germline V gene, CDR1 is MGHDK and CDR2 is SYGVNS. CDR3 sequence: CARGWDQYYEQCF. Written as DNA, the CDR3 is TGTGCCAGGGGCTGGGACCAGTACTACGAGCAGTGCTTC.

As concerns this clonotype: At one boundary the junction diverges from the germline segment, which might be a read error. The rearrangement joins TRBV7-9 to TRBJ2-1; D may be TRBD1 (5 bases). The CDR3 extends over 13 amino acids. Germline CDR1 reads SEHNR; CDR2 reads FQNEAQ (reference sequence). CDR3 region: CASSLGHYNEHFF. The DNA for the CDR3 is TGTGCCAGCAGCCTCGGACATTACAATGAGCATTTCTTC.

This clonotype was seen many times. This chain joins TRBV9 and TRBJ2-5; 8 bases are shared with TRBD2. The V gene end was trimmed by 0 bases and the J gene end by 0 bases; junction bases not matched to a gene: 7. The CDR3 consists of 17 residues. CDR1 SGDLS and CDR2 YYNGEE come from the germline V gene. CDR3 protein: CASSVGYQREHQETQYF. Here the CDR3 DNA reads TGTGCCAGCAGCGTAGGGTACCAGCGGGAGCACCAAGAGACCCAGTACTTC.

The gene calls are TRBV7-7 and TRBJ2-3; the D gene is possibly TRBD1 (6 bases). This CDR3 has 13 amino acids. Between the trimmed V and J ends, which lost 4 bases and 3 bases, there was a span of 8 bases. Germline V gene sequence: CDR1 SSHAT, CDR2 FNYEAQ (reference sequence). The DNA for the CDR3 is TGTGCCAGCAGCTACGGACAGACAGATACGCAGTATTTT. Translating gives CASSYGQTDTQYF.

The CDR3 nucleotides read TGTGCCACCAGTGAGGGGGGGGCCTCGCTGGAGACCCAGTACTTC. It specifies CATSEGGASLETQYF. J is TRBJ2-5 and V is TRBV24-1; possible D gene TRBD2, 7 bases. With 4 bases removed from V and 5 bases from J, the gap between germline ends came to 16 bases. Germline CDR1 KGHDR, CDR2 SFDVKD. The CDR3 is 15 amino acids.

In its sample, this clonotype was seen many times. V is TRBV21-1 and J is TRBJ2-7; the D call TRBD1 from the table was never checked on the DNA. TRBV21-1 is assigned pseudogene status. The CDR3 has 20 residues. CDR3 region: CASSKDWGRDRAGVTYEQYF. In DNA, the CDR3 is TGTGCCAGCAGCAAAGATTGGGGCAGAGACCGAGCGGGAGTTACCTACGAGCAGTACTTC.

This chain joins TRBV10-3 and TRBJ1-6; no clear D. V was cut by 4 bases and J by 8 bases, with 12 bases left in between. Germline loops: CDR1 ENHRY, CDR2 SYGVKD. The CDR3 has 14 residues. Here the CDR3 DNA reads TGTGCCATCAGTGCGAGCGGGTTGGATTCACCCCTCCACTTT. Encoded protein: CAISASGLDSPLHF.

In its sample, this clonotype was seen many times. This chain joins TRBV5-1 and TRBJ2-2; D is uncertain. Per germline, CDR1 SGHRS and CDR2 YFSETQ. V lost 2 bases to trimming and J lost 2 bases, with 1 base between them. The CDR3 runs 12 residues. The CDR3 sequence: CASSFNTGELFF. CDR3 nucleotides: TGCGCCAGCAGCTTTAACACCGGGGAGCTGTTTTTT.

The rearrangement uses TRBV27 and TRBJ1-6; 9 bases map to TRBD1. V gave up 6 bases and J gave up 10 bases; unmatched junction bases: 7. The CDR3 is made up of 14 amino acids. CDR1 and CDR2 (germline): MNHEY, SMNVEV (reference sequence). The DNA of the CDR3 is TGTGCCAGCAGGCCCGGGACAGGGTACTCACCCCTCCACTTT. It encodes CASRPGTGYSPLHF.

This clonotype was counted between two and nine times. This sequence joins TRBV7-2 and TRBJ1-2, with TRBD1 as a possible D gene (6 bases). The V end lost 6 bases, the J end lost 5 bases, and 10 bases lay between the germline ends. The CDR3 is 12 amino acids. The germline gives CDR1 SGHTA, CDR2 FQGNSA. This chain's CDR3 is CASRRQVYGYTF. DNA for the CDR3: TGTGCCAGCAGACGACAGGTTTATGGCTACACCTTC.

The CDR3 protein is CSVDSGNYQPQHF. Written as DNA, the CDR3 is TGCAGCGTTGATAGTGGGAACTATCAGCCCCAGCATTTT. The chain employs TRBV29-1 and TRBJ1-5; D not certain. Germline values: CDR1 SQVTM, CDR2 ANQGSEA. The CDR3 has 13 residues. Trimming pared 3 bases from V and 5 bases from J, leaving 11 bases between.

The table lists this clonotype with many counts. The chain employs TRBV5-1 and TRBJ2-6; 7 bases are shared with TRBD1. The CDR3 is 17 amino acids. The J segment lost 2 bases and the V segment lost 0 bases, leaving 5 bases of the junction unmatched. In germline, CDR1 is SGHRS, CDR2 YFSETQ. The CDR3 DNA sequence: TGCGCCAGCAGCTTGGGACAGGGAGAAGCTGGGGCCAACGTCCTGACTTTC. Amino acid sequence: CASSLGQGEAGANVLTF.

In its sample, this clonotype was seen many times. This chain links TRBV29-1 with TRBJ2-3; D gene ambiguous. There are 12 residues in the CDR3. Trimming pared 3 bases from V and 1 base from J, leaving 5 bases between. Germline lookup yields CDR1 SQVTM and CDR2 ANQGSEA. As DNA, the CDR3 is TGCAGCGTTGATCGGGGCACAGATACGCAGTATTTT. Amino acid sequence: CSVDRGTDTQYF.

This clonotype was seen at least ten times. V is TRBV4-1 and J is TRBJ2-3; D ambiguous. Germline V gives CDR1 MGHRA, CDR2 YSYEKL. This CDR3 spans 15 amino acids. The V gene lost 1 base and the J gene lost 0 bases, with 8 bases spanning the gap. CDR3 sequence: CASSQGGTSTDTQYF. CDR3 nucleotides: TGCGCCAGCAGCCAAGGGGGAACTAGCACAGATACGCAGTATTTT.

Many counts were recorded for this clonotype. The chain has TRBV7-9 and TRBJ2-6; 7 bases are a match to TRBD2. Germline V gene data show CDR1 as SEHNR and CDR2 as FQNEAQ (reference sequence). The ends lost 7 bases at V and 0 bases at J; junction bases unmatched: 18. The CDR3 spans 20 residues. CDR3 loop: CASTIGIGGRTSSGANVLTF. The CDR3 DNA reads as TGTGCCAGCACCATCGGGATTGGGGGGAGGACTAGCTCTGGGGCCAACGTCCTGACTTTC.

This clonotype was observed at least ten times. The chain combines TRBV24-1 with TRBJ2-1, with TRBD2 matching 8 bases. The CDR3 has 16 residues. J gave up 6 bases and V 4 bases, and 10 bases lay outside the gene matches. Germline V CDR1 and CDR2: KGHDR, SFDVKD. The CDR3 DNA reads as TGTGCCACCAGTGACCCCAGCGGGAGTGGGGGCAATGAGCAGTTCTTC. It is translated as CATSDPSGSGGNEQFF.

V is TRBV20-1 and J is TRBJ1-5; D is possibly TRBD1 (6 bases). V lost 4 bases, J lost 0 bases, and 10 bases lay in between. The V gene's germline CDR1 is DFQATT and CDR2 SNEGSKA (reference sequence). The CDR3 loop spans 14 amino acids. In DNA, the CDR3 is TGCAGTGCTAAGCGGACAGTTAGCAATCAGCCCCAGCATTTT. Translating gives CSAKRTVSNQPQHF.

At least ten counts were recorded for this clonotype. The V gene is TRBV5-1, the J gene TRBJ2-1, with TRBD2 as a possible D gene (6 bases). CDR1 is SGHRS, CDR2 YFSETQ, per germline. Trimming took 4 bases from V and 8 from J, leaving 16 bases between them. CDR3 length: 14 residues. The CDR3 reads CASSGGGGLDEQFF. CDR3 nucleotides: TGCGCCAGCAGCGGGGGTGGAGGGTTGGATGAGCAGTTCTTC.

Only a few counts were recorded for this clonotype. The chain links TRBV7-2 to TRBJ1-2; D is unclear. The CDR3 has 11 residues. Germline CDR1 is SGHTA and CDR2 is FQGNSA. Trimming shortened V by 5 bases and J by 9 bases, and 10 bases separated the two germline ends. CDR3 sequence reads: CASSQHSSYTF. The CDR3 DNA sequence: TGTGCCAGCAGCCAGCACTCAAGCTACACCTTC. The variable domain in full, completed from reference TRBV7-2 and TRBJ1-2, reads GAGVSQSPSNKVTEKGKDVELRCDPISGHTALYWYRQSLGQGLEFLIYFQGNSAPDKSGLPSDRFSAERTGGSVSTLTIQRTQQEDSAVYLCASSQHSSYTFGSGTRLTVV.

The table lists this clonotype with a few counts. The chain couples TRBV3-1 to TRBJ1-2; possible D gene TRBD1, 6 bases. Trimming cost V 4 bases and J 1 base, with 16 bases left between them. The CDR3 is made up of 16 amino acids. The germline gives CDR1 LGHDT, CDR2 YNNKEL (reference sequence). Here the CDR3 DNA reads TGTGCCAGCAGCCGCCAGACTGGGACAAATAACTATGGCTACACCTTC. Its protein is CASSRQTGTNNYGYTF.

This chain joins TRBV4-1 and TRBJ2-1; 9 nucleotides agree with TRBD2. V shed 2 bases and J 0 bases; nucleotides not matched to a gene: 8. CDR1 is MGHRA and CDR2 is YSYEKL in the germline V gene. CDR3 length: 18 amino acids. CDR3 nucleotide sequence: TGCGCCAGCAGCCAAATTATTAGCGGGGGAAACTCCTACAATGAGCAGTTCTTC. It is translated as CASSQIISGGNSYNEQFF.

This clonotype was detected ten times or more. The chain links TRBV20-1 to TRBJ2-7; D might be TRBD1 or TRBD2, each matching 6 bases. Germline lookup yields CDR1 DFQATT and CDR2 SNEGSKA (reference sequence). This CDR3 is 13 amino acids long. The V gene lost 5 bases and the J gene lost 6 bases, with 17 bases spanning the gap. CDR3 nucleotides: TGCAGTGCTGCGGGACAAGTAAAACCCGAGCAGTACTTC. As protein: CSAAGQVKPEQYF.

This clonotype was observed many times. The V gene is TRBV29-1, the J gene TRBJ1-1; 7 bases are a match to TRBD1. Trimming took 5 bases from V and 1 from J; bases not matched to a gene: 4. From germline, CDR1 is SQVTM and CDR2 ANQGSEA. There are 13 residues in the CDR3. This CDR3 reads CSVTDRPNTEAFF. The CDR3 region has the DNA TGCAGCGTTACGGACAGGCCGAACACTGAAGCTTTCTTT.

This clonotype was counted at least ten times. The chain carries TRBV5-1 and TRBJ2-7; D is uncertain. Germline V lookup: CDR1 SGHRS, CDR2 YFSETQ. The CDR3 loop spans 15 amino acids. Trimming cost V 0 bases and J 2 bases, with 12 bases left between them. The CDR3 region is CASSLVPDGPYEQYF. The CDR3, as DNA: TGCGCCAGCAGCTTGGTTCCGGACGGGCCCTACGAGCAGTACTTC.

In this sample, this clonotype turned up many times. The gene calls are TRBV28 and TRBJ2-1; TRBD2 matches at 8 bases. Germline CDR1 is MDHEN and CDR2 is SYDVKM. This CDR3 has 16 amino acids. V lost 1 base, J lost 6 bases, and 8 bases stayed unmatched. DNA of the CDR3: TGTGCCAGCAGTTTATTAACGGGAGGGCGAGGCAATGAGCAGTTCTTC. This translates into CASSLLTGGRGNEQFF. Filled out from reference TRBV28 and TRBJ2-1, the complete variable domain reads DVKVTQSSRYLVKRTGEKVFLECVQDMDHENMFWYRQDPGLGLRLIYFSYDVKMKEKGDIPEGYSVSREKKERFSLILESASTNQTSMYLCASSLLTGGRGNEQFFGPGTRLTVL.